The source of this TCR beta chain is a study of blood T cell repertoires in COVID-19. Study overall: PBMCs, B-cell-depleted T cells, or T cells were the source of the cDNA or gDNA that made up the material.

Here immunoSEQ multiplex PCR was the method, and the copy in TCRdb shows in-frame clones only, minus some. Of about 50,000 clones listed, about nine tenths are singletons. The CDR3 has 12 amino acids. This chain connects TRBV21-1 to TRBJ2-7; the DNA was not used to check the table's D call, TRBD1. TRBV21-1 is a recognized pseudogene. Specimen: peripheral blood. This sequence originates from a man aged 70-80 years with acute or convalescent COVID-19. The chain's CDR3 is CASSENRYEQYF. CDR3 nucleotide sequence: TGTGCCAGCAGCGAGAACAGATACGAGCAGTACTTC.